This T cell receptor beta chain was recorded in a study of blood T cells in healthy people across ages. Points from the study as a whole: Shifts in expanded clonotypes may have been confounded by donor CMV status, which was unknown.

Trimming removed 1 base from V and 0 bases from J, with 8 bases in between. Germline V gene lookup returns CDR1 DFQATT and CDR2 SNEGSKA (reference sequence). This CDR3 spans 14 amino acids. Isolated PBMCs totaled at least 7 million in each sample. This clonotype was detected ten times or more. Its specificity is unknown. Combining a sample-barcoded 5' primer with a J-beta primer mix, a second PCR ran for 7 to 11 cycles. Tagging of each cDNA molecule was performed by a template-switch adaptor with 12 random nucleotides. Each CDR3 protein gets one entry after TCRdb re-called the 5' RACE reads with MiXCR. Of 850,000 to 1,100,000 distinct CDR3 sequences in the sample, around two fifths were seen once.

This sequence was found in a man younger than 30 in good health. Sequencing used blood. This rearrangement joins TRBV20-1 to TRBJ2-3, with D maybe TRBD2 (5 bases). The CDR3 bases are TGCAGTGCTAGAGCGGGGAGTAGCACAGATACGCAGTATTTT. Translating gives CSARAGSSTDTQYF.